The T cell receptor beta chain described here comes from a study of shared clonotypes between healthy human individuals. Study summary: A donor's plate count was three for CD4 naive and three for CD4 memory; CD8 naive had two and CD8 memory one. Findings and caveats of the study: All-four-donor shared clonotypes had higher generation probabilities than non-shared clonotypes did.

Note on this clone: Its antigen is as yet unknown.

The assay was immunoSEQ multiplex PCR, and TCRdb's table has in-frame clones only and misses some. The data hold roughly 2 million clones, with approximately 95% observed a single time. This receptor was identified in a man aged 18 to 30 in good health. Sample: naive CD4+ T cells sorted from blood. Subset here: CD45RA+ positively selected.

DNA of the CDR3: TGTGCCAGCAGCACCGAGGGGCAGACGAGAGGAGAGACCCAGTACTTC. Its protein product is CASSTEGQTRGETQYF. The J gene is TRBJ2-5, the V gene TRBV9; D may be TRBD1 or TRBD2 (5 bases each). This CDR3 has 16 amino acids. Germline CDR1 and CDR2: SGDLS and YYNGEE. The V end was cut by 4 bases, the J end by 4 bases, with 20 bases between.